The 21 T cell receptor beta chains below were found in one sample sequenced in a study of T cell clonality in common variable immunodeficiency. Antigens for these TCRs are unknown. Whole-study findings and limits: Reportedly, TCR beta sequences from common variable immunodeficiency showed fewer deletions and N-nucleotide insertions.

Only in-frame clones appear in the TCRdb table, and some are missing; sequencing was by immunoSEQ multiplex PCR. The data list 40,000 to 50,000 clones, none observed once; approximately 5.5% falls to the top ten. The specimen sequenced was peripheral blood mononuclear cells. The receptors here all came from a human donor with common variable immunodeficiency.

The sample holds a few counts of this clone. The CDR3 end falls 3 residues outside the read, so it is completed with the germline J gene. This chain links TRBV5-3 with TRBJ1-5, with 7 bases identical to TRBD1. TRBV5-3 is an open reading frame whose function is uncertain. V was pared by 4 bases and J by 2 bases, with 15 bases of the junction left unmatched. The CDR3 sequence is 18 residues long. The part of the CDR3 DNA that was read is TGTGCCAGAAGCCCGAGGCCGAGGGACAGATTTCGCAATCAGCCC. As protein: CARSPRPRDRFRNQP. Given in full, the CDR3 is CARSPRPRDRFRNQPQHF.

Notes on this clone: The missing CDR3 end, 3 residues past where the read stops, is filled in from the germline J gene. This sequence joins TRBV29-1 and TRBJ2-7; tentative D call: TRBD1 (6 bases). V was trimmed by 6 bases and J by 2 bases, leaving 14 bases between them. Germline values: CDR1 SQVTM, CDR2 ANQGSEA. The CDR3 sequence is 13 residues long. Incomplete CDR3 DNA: TGCAGCGTACAGGACAGTGATACCTACGAG. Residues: CSVQDSDTYE. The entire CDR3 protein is CSVQDSDTYEQYF.

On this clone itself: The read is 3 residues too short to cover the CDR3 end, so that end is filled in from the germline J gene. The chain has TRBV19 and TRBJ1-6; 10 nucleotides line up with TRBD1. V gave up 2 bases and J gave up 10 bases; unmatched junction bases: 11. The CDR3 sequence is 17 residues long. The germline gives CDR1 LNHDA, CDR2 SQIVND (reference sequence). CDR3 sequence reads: CASSIPIRGQGQSPLHF. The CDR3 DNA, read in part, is TGTGCCAGTAGTATACCCATCAGGGGACAGGGGCAATCACCC.

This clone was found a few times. The CDR3 here is CASSERSYETQYF. The CDR3 bases that were read are TGTGCCAGCAGTGAACGCAGTTACGAGACC. This chain uses TRBV6-1 with TRBJ2-5, with D uncertain. The CDR3 is cut off 3 residues early in the read; its end comes from the germline J gene. This CDR3 is built from 13 residues. CDR1 is MNHNS and CDR2 is SASEGT in the germline V gene. With 2 bases removed from V and 5 bases from J, the gap between germline ends came to 9 bases.

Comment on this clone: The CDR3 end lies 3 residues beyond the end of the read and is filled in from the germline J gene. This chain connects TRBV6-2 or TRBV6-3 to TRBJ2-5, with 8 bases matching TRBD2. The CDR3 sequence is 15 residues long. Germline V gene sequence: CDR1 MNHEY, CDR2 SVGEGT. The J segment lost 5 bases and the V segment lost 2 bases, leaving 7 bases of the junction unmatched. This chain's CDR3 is CASSYRASGPETQYF. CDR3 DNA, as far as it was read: TGTGCCAGCAGTTACCGAGCTAGCGGGCCGGAGACC.

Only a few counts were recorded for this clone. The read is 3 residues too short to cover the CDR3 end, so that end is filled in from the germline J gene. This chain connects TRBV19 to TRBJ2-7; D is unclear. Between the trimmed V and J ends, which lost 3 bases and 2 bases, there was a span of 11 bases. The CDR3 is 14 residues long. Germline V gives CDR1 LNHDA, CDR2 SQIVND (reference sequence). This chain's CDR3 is CASSIGSGPYEQYF. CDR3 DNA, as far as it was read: TGTGCCAGTAGTATTGGCTCAGGCCCCTACGAG.

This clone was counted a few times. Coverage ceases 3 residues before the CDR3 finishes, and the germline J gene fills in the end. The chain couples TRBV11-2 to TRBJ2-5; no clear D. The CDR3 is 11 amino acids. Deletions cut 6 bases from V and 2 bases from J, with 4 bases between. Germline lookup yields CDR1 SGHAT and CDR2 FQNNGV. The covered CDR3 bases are TGTGCCAGCAGTAGACAAGAGACC. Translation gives CASSRQET. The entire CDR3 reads CASSRQETQYF.

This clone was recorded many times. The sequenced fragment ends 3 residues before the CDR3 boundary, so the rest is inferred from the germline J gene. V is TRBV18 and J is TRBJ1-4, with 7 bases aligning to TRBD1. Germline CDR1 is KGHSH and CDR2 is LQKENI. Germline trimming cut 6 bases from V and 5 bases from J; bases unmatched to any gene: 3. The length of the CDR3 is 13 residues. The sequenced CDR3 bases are TGTGCCAGCTCCCAGGGACAGAATGAAAAA. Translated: CASSQGQNEK. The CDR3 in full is CASSQGQNEKLFF.

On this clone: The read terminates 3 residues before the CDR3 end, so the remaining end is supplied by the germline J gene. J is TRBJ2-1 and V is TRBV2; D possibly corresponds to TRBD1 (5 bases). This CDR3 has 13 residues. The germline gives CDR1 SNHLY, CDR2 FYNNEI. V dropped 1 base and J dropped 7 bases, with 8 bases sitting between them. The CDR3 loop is CASSEDRMNEQFF. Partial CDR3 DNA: TGTGCCAGCAGTGAAGACAGGATGAATGAG.

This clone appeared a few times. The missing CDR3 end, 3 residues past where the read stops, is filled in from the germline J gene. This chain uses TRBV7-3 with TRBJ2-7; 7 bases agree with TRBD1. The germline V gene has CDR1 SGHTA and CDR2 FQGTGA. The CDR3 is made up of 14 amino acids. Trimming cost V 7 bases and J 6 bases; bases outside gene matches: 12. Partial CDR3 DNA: TGTGCCAGCACCTCGGACAGGCTGCTGGGCGAG. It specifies CASTSDRLLGE. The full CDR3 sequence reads CASTSDRLLGEQYF.

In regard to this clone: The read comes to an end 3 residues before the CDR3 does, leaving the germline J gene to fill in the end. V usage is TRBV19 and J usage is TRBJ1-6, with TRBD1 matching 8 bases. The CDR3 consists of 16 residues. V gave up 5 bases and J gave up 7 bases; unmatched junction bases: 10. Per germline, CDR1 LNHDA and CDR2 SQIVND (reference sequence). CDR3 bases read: TGTGCCAGTAGTCGTATCCGGGACAGGCTCAATTCACCC. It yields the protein CASSRIRDRLNSP. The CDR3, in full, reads CASSRIRDRLNSPLHF.

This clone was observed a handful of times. The sequenced CDR3 bases are TGTGCCAGCAGTTCCGCCGGACTAGCGGGAGTCCATGAG. It specifies CASSSAGLAGVHE. The full-length CDR3 reads as CASSSAGLAGVHEQFF. The J gene is TRBJ2-1, the V gene TRBV6-2 or TRBV6-3; 13 bases map to TRBD2. The CDR3 end is not reached by the read, which stops 3 residues before it; the germline J gene fills it in. Germline assignment: CDR1 MNHEY and CDR2 SVGEGT. The CDR3 extends over 16 amino acids. V gave up 4 bases and J gave up 8 bases; unmatched junction bases: 8.

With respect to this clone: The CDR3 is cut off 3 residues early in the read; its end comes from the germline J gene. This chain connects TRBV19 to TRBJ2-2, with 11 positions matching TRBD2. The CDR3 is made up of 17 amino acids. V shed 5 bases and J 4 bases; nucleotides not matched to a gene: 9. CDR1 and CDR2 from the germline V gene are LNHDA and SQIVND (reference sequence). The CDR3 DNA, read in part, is TGTGCCAGTAGTCCACTCCCCGGACTAGCGGGCACCGGGGAG. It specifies CASSPLPGLAGTGE. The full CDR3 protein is CASSPLPGLAGTGELFF.

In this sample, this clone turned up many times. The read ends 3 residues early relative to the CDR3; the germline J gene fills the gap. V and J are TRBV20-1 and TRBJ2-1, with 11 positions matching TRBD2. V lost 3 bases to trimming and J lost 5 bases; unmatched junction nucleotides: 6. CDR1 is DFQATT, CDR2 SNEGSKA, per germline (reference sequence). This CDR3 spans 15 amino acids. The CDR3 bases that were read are TGCAGTGCTAGGATCCCGGGACTAGCGGACAATGAG. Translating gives CSARIPGLADNE. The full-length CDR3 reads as CSARIPGLADNEQFF.

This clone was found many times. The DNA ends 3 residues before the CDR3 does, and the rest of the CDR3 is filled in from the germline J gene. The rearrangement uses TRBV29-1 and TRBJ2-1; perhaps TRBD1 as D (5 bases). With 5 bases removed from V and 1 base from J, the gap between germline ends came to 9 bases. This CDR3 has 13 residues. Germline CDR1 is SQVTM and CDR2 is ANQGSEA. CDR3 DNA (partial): TGCAGCGTTCTGCAGGGTTCCTACAATGAG. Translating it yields CSVLQGSYNE. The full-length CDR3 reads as CSVLQGSYNEQFF.

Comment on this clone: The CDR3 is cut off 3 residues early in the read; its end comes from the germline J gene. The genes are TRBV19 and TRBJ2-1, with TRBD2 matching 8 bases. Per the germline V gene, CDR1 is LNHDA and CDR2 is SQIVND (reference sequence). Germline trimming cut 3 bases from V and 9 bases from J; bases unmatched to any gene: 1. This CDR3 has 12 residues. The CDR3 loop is CASSIAGGEQFF. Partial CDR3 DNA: TGTGCCAGTAGTATCGCGGGAGGTGAG.

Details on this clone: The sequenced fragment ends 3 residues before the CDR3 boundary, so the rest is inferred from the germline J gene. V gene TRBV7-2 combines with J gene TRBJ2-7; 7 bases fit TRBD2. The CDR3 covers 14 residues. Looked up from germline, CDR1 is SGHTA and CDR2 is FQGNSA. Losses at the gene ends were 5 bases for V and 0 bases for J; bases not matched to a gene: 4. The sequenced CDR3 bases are TGTGCCAGCAGCCTACGGGACTACTCCTACGAG. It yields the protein CASSLRDYSYE. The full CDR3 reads CASSLRDYSYEQYF.

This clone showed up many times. CDR3 DNA (partial): TGTGCCAGCACCCGACAGGCCCAAACCCCCTATGGC. Its protein is CASTRQAQTPYG. The whole CDR3 reads CASTRQAQTPYGYTF. The chain links TRBV5-4 to TRBJ1-2, with a tentative D call TRBD1 (6 bases). From the germline J gene comes the end of the CDR3, since the read stops 3 residues before it. Germline V gives CDR1 SGHNT, CDR2 YYREEE (reference sequence). The length of the CDR3 is 15 residues. V lost 6 bases and J 4 bases, leaving 19 bases between the germline ends.

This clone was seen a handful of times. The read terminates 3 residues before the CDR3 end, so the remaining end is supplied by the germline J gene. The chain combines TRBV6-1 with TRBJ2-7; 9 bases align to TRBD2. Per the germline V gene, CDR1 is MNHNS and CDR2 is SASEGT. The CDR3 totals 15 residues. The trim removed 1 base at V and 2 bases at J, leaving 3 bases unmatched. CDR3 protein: CASSEVSGGTYEQYF. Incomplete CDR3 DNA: TGTGCCAGCAGTGAAGTCAGCGGGGGGACCTACGAG.

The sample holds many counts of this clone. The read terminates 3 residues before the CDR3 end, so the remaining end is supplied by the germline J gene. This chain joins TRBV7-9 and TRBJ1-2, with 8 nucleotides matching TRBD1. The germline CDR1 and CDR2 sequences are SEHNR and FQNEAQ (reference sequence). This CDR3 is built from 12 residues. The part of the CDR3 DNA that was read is TGTGCCAGCAGCCAGACAGGGGTCGGC. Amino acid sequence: CASSQTGVG. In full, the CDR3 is CASSQTGVGYTF.

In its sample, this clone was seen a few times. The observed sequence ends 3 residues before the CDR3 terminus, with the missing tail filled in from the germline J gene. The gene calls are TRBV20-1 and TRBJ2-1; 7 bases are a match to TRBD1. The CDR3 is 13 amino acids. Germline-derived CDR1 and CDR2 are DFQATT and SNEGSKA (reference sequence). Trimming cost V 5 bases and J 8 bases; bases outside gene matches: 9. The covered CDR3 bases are TGCAGTGCTCCTGGGACAGCGGTACATGAG. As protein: CSAPGTAVHE. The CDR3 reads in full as CSAPGTAVHEQFF.